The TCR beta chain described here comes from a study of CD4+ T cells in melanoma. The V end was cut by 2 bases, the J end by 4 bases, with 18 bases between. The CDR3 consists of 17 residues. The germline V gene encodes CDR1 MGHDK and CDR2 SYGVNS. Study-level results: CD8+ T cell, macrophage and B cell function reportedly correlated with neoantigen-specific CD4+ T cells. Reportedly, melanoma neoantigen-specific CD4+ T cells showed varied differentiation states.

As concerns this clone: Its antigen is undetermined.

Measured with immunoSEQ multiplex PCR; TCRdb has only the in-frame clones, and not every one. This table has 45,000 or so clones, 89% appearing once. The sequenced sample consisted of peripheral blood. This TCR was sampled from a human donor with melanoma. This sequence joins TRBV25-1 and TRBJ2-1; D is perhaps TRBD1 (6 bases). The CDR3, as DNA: TGTGCCAGCAGTGAACTTCTAGGGGGAGTAGGTTACAATGAGCAGTTCTTC. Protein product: CASSELLGGVGYNEQFF.